One and the same sample provided the 27 T cell receptor beta chains below, sequenced in a study of patients and donors after allogeneic stem cell transplantation. TCRdb itself ran the RT-PCR reads through MiXCR, one entry per CDR3 protein. The sample includes roughly 960,000 distinct CDR3 sequences, about a sixth of them seen just once. The source material was blood, either unsorted or a sorted T cell fraction (not recorded which). These receptors all stem from a human donor who was either an allogeneic HSCT recipient or a stem cell or donor lymphocyte infusion donor (not recorded which). It is not recorded whose cells these are; they may come from a transplant donor.

The V call is TRBV4-3, the J call TRBJ1-1; weak D call: TRBD1 (5 bases). This CDR3 contains 17 residues. Germline V gene data show CDR1 as LGHNA and CDR2 as YSLEER. The germline V and J ends were trimmed by 1 base and 0 bases, with 15 bases remaining between them. CDR3 bases: TGCGCCAGCAGCCAAGGGCCCTTTGACAGCATGAACACTGAAGCTTTCTTT. Translating gives CASSQGPFDSMNTEAFF.

This clonotype was counted only a few times. This chain connects TRBV7-3 to TRBJ1-1; perhaps TRBD1 as D (5 bases). The CDR3 sequence is 15 residues long. V dropped 0 bases and J dropped 7 bases, with 15 bases sitting between them. CDR1 is SGHTA, CDR2 FQGTGA, per germline. Here the CDR3 reads CASSLTRGWGGEAFF. The DNA for the CDR3 is TGTGCCAGCAGCTTAACACGGGGGTGGGGAGGTGAAGCTTTCTTT.

This chain links TRBV5-1 with TRBJ2-2, with unresolved D. Germline V gene sequence: CDR1 SGHRS, CDR2 YFSETQ. The V gene lost 1 base and the J gene lost 4 bases, with 11 bases spanning the gap. The CDR3 runs to 15 residues. CDR3 in DNA: TGCGCCAGCAGCTTGCCCAGTACAACCACCGGGGAGCTGTTTTTT. Amino acid sequence: CASSLPSTTTGELFF.

This clonotype was found a few times. The genes are TRBV10-3 and TRBJ2-5, with no clear D. With 4 bases removed from V and 9 bases from J, the gap between germline ends came to 9 bases. The CDR3 has 11 residues. Germline assignment: CDR1 ENHRY and CDR2 SYGVKD. CDR3 loop: CAISGDGPQYF. As DNA, the CDR3 is TGTGCCATCAGTGGCGACGGACCCCAGTACTTC.

J is TRBJ2-7 and V is TRBV19; D perhaps matches TRBD1 (6 bases). The CDR3 has 15 residues. Per germline, CDR1 LNHDA and CDR2 SQIVND (reference sequence). Trimming left V 2 bases short and J 2 bases short, with 13 bases between. CDR3 DNA sequence: TGTGCCAGTAGTATATCTACAGGACAGACCTACGAGCAGTACTTC. It codes for CASSISTGQTYEQYF.

This clonotype was observed a handful of times. The chain joins TRBV7-8 to TRBJ1-2; unclear D gene. The CDR3 length is 14 residues. V lost 1 base, J lost 6 bases, and 12 bases lay in between. From germline, CDR1 is SGHVS and CDR2 FQNEAQ. The CDR3 coding sequence is TGTGCCAGCAGCTTAGAGTTTAGCGATGATGGCTACACCTTC. Its protein is CASSLEFSDDGYTF. Together with reference TRBV7-8 and TRBJ1-2, the CDR3 gives the full variable domain: GAGVSQSPRYKVAKRGQDVALRCDPISGHVSLFWYQQALGQGPEFLTYFQNEAQLDKSGLPSDRFFAERPEGSVSTLKIQRTQQEDSAVYLCASSLEFSDDGYTFGSGTRLTVV.

Notes on this clonotype: The junction does not match germline at one end; this may be a read error. The V call is TRBV6-2 or TRBV6-3, the J call TRBJ2-7; D call uncertain. The germline V gene encodes CDR1 MNHEY and CDR2 SVGEGT. This CDR3 region has 11 residues. As DNA, the CDR3 is TGTGCCAGCAGTGCCCTCGTGATTTTGGACTTC. Translation: CASSALVILDF.

The genes are TRBV10-3 and TRBJ2-2, with 8 bases matching TRBD2. V lost 5 bases, J lost 8 bases, and 7 bases stayed unmatched. There are 14 residues in the CDR3. Germline V lookup: CDR1 ENHRY, CDR2 SYGVKD. The CDR3 region is CAISQGLAGGELFF. The CDR3 DNA sequence: TGTGCCATCAGTCAAGGACTAGCAGGAGGGGAGCTGTTTTTT.

This clonotype has a count of ten or more. The chain has TRBV5-6 and TRBJ1-1, with D unclear. Germline loops: CDR1 SGHDT, CDR2 YYEEEE. The CDR3 contains 14 residues. V lost 1 base and J 5 bases, leaving 12 bases between the germline ends. The CDR3 here is CASSLITSWTEAFF. The CDR3, as DNA: TGTGCCAGCAGCTTGATAACTAGCTGGACTGAAGCTTTCTTT.

J is TRBJ1-2 and V is TRBV7-9; D is ambiguous. The CDR3 runs 16 residues. CDR1 and CDR2 (germline): SEHNR, FQNEAQ (reference sequence). V was cut by 1 base and J by 6 bases, with 18 bases left in between. Written as DNA, the CDR3 is TGTGCCAGCAGCTTAGTTCGGTCTGTCCCTATCGATGGCTACACCTTC. It is translated as CASSLVRSVPIDGYTF.

The table lists this clonotype with a few counts. The CDR3 reads CSARDYQGELFF. The CDR3, as DNA: TGCAGTGCTAGAGATTATCAAGGGGAGCTGTTTTTT. V usage is TRBV20-1 and J usage is TRBJ2-2; D ambiguous. V was cut by 0 bases and J by 8 bases, with 7 bases left in between. The CDR3 spans 12 residues. Germline V gene lookup returns CDR1 DFQATT and CDR2 SNEGSKA (reference sequence).

This clonotype has only a few counts. This sequence joins TRBV6-1 and TRBJ2-1, with 8 bases matching TRBD1. The CDR3 runs to 15 residues. V lost 4 bases, J lost 4 bases, and 6 bases stayed unmatched. Germline CDR1 MNHNS, CDR2 SASEGT. The CDR3, as DNA: TGTGCCAGCAGTGTTGAGACAGGGGCTTACAATGAGCAGTTCTTC. It translates to CASSVETGAYNEQFF.

The chain combines TRBV7-2 with TRBJ2-1; weak D call: TRBD1 (6 bases). This CDR3 region has 16 residues. Germline values: CDR1 SGHTA, CDR2 FQGNSA. Trimming removed 5 bases from V and 4 bases from J, with 18 bases in between. This CDR3 is CASSPRVGGQYNEQFF. As DNA, the CDR3 is TGTGCCAGCAGCCCTCGGGTGGGCGGACAGTACAATGAGCAGTTCTTC.

The table lists this clonotype with a few counts. The chain employs TRBV13 and TRBJ2-1; 12 bases line up with TRBD2. V shed 8 bases, J shed 2 bases, and the junction held 7 bases outside the gene matches. The CDR3 length is 16 residues. Germline V gene sequence: CDR1 PRHDT, CDR2 FYEKMQ (reference sequence). CDR3 nucleotide sequence: TGTGCCAGCGAACTAGCGGGGGGTTTCACCTACAATGAGCAGTTCTTC. Translated, it gives CASELAGGFTYNEQFF.

The J gene is TRBJ2-1, the V gene TRBV5-1; 7 nucleotides agree with TRBD2. This CDR3 comprises 16 residues. V lost 0 bases, J lost 2 bases, and 5 bases stayed unmatched. Germline-derived CDR1 and CDR2 are SGHRS and YFSETQ. CDR3 in DNA: TGCGCCAGCAGCTTGGCCGGCGGGGGAGCCTACAATGAGCAGTTCTTC. It translates to CASSLAGGGAYNEQFF.

A word on this clonotype: One end of the junction does not line up with germline, which may come from a read error. The V gene is TRBV19, the J gene TRBJ1-5; D possibly corresponds to TRBD1 (5 bases). The CDR3 is 14 residues long. Germline V gene sequence: CDR1 LNHDA, CDR2 SQIVND (reference sequence). DNA for the CDR3: TGTGCCAGTAGTATAGCCGCAGGGAATCGGCCCCAGCATTTT. As protein: CASSIAAGNRPQHF.

This clonotype was picked up many times. The V gene is TRBV12-3 or TRBV12-4, the J gene TRBJ2-1; TRBD2 matches 14 bases. This CDR3 has 16 amino acids. The V segment lost 4 bases and the J segment 6 bases; nucleotides outside the gene matches: 5. The CDR3 DNA is TGTGCCAGCAGTTCTACTGGACTAGCGGGGGGCAATGAGCAGTTCTTC. It specifies CASSSTGLAGGNEQFF.

Only a few counts were recorded for this clonotype. This sequence joins TRBV20-1 and TRBJ2-2, with 13 bases matching TRBD2. With 1 base clipped from V and 7 bases from J, the junction kept 6 bases outside the gene matches. Germline V CDR1 and CDR2: DFQATT, SNEGSKA (reference sequence). CDR3 length equals 16 residues. The CDR3 nucleotides are TGCAGTGCTAGAGGGACTAGCGGGAGCGCTAACGGGGAGCTGTTTTTT. The encoded protein is CSARGTSGSANGELFF.

CDR3 nucleotide sequence: TGTGCCAGCAGTTTCCGGGGGCTCAATCAGCCCCAGCATTTT. Translating gives CASSFRGLNQPQHF. The rearrangement uses TRBV12-3 or TRBV12-4 and TRBJ1-5; TRBD1 might be the D (6 bases). Deletions cut 3 bases from V and 3 bases from J, with 9 bases between. CDR3 size: 14 residues.

This clonotype was seen ten or more times. The CDR3 protein is CASSLEGPTNTEAFF. The CDR3 coding sequence is TGCGCCAGCAGCTTGGAGGGGCCCACGAACACTGAAGCTTTCTTT. The chain joins TRBV5-1 to TRBJ1-1; the D gene is possibly TRBD1 (5 bases). This CDR3 is built from 15 residues. Germline assignment: CDR1 SGHRS and CDR2 YFSETQ. Between the trimmed V and J ends, which lost 0 bases and 1 base, there was a span of 10 bases. The full variable domain, its missing parts supplied by reference TRBV5-1 and TRBJ1-1, is KAGVTQTPRYLIKTRGQQVTLSCSPISGHRSVSWYQQTPGQGLQFLFEYFSETQRNKGNFPGRFSGRQFSNSRSEMNVSTLELGDSALYLCASSLEGPTNTEAFFGQGTRLTVV.

The rearrangement uses TRBV6-5 and TRBJ2-3; 11 bases are shared with TRBD2. The CDR3 sequence is 17 residues long. Trimming took 4 bases from V and 0 from J; bases not matched to a gene: 6. Germline V gene data show CDR1 as MNHEY and CDR2 as SVGAGI. In DNA form, the CDR3 reads TGTGCCAGCAGTTCCCCGACTAGCGGGGAAAGCACAGATACGCAGTATTTT. Its protein product is CASSSPTSGESTDTQYF.

V and J are TRBV6-6 and TRBJ2-7; 7 positions agree with TRBD2. This CDR3 has 10 amino acids. V lost 11 bases, J lost 8 bases, and 6 bases stayed unmatched. Germline V CDR1 and CDR2: MNHNY, SVGAGI (reference sequence). CDR3 bases: TGTGCCGTGGGAGGGACGCAGCAGTACTTC. Its protein product is CAVGGTQQYF.

This clonotype has just a few counts. V and J are TRBV27 and TRBJ1-5; 9 bases are shared with TRBD1. This CDR3 comprises 18 residues. Germline V gives CDR1 MNHEY, CDR2 SMNVEV (reference sequence). Trimming removed 2 bases from V and 7 bases from J; junction bases left unmatched: 15. The CDR3 sequence is CASSLHRVNRGLEQPQHF. CDR3 nucleotide sequence: TGTGCCAGCAGTTTACATCGTGTCAACAGGGGGCTTGAACAGCCCCAGCATTTT.

This clonotype has more than one count but fewer than ten. The gene calls are TRBV4-1 and TRBJ2-7; D not resolved. The germline CDR1 and CDR2 sequences are MGHRA and YSYEKL. The CDR3 length is 16 residues. The V end was cut by 0 bases, the J end by 4 bases, with 16 bases between. Here the CDR3 reads CASSQEVGSAVYEQYF. The CDR3 nucleotides are TGCGCCAGCAGCCAAGAAGTAGGGTCCGCAGTTTACGAGCAGTACTTC.

This rearrangement joins TRBV4-3 to TRBJ1-2; the match to TRBD1 covers 8 bases. Germline V gene sequence: CDR1 LGHNA, CDR2 YSLEER. The V gene end was trimmed by 1 base and the J gene end by 4 bases; junction bases not matched to a gene: 5. CDR3 size: 15 residues. The CDR3 DNA is TGCGCCAGCAGCCAAGCCGGGACAGGAACCTATGGCTACACCTTC. Translating gives CASSQAGTGTYGYTF.

In this sample, this clonotype turned up many times. The CDR3 bases are TGCGCCAGCAGACATACCGACAGACGCTATGGCTACACCTTC. As protein: CASRHTDRRYGYTF. The chain recombines TRBV5-1 with TRBJ1-2; possibly TRBD1 for D (5 bases). This CDR3 has 14 residues. Germline values: CDR1 SGHRS, CDR2 YFSETQ. Trimming cost V 5 bases and J 4 bases, with 15 bases left between them. Full variable domain (missing parts from reference TRBV5-1 and TRBJ1-2): KAGVTQTPRYLIKTRGQQVTLSCSPISGHRSVSWYQQTPGQGLQFLFEYFSETQRNKGNFPGRFSGRQFSNSRSEMNVSTLELGDSALYLCASRHTDRRYGYTFGSGTRLTVV.

The chain links TRBV5-1 to TRBJ1-2; the D gene is possibly TRBD1 (5 bases). CDR1 and CDR2 (germline): SGHRS, YFSETQ. CDR3 length equals 13 residues. Between the trimmed V and J ends, which lost 5 bases and 3 bases, there was a span of 11 bases. CDR3 sequence (DNA): TGCGCCAGCAGACCCGGGGCAGACTATGGCTACACCTTC. Translated: CASRPGADYGYTF.